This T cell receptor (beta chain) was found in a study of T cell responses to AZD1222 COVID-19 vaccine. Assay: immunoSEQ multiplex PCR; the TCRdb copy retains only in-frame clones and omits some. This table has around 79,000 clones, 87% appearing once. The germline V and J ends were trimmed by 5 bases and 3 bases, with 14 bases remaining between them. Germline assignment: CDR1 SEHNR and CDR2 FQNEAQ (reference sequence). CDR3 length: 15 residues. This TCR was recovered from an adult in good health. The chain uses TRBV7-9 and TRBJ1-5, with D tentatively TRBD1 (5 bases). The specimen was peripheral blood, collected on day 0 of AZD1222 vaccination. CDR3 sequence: CASSGGDGINQPQHF. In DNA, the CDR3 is TGTGCCAGCAGCGGAGGGGACGGAATCAATCAGCCCCAGCATTTT.